This is a list of T cell receptor beta chains from one sample in a study of control samples from healthy donors and cancer patients. The protocol was immunoSEQ multiplex PCR, while the TCRdb copy is restricted to in-frame clones and leaves out a portion. The sample carries 150,000 to 200,000 clones, 70% to 90% recorded once. Sample: blood. The receptors stem from a man aged 30 to 45 in good health. CDR3s include the opening cysteine and the closing phenylalanine or tryptophan. The D gene is left open where the match is weak. Clone size, where shown, is once, few, many, or a class for clones that have expanded.

clone size: .
J gene: TRBJ2-4
V gene: TRBV20-1
D gene: .
CDR3 protein: CSAGVPQGINIQYF
CDR3 DNA: TGCAGTGCTGGTGTTCCCCAGGGTATTAACATTCAGTACTTC

clone size: .
J gene: TRBJ2-3
V gene: TRBV27
D gene: .
CDR3 protein: CASSSGGASTDTQYF
CDR3 DNA: TGTGCCAGCAGTTCGGGCGGGGCCAGCACAGATACGCAGTATTTT

clone size: once
J gene: TRBJ1-5
V gene: TRBV24-1
D gene: .
CDR3 protein: CATSDPGLDQPQHF
CDR3 DNA: TGTGCCACCAGTGATCCCGGGTTGGATCAGCCCCAGCATTTT

clone size: .
J gene: TRBJ2-5
V gene: TRBV15
D gene: .
CDR3 protein: CATSRVGLTETQYF
CDR3 DNA: TGTGCCACCAGCAGAGTCGGGCTCACGGAGACCCAGTACTTC

clone size: .
J gene: TRBJ2-2
V gene: TRBV19
D gene: .
CDR3 protein: CASRTGTGELFF
CDR3 DNA: TGTGCCAGTAGAACAGGAACCGGGGAGCTGTTTTTT

clone size: .
J gene: TRBJ1-1
V gene: TRBV19
D gene: TRBD1
CDR3 protein: CASRTGANTEAFF
CDR3 DNA: TGTGCCAGTAGAACAGGGGCGAACACTGAAGCTTTCTTT

clone size: .
J gene: TRBJ2-7
V gene: TRBV12-3/TRBV12-4
D gene: .
CDR3 protein: CASRTPGREQYF
CDR3 DNA: TGTGCCAGCAGGACCCCTGGTCGAGAGCAGTACTTC

clone size: .
J gene: TRBJ1-5
V gene: TRBV19
D gene: .
CDR3 protein: CASLRTHSNQPQHF
CDR3 DNA: TGTGCCAGTTTAAGGACGCATAGCAATCAGCCCCAGCATTTT

clone size: .
J gene: TRBJ2-1
V gene: TRBV10-3
D gene: TRBD2
CDR3 protein: CAISGLATNEQFF
CDR3 DNA: TGTGCCATTTCCGGACTAGCGACGAATGAGCAGTTCTTC

clone size: once
J gene: TRBJ2-7
V gene: TRBV15
D gene: .
CDR3 protein: CATSRENYFGQYF
CDR3 DNA: TGTGCCACCAGCAGAGAAAACTACTTCGGGCAGTACTTC

clone size: once
J gene: TRBJ1-1
V gene: TRBV23-1
D gene: .
CDR3 protein: CASSQVIRGSKRTEAFF
CDR3 DNA: TGCGCCAGCAGTCAAGTAATCCGGGGCTCGAAACGAACTGAAGCTTTCTTT

clone size: .
J gene: TRBJ1-1
V gene: TRBV6-7
D gene: .
CDR3 protein: CASTPDRAGVAFF
CDR3 DNA: TGTGCCAGCACCCCCGACCGGGCGGGGGTAGCTTTCTTT

clone size: .
J gene: TRBJ2-3
V gene: TRBV5-1
D gene: TRBD2
CDR3 protein: CASSSKTYSGGSADTQYF
CDR3 DNA: TGCGCCAGCAGCTCGAAGACATATAGCGGGGGCTCGGCAGATACGCAGTATTTT

clone size: .
J gene: TRBJ2-5
V gene: TRBV18
D gene: .
CDR3 protein: CASSPVLGKETQYF
CDR3 DNA: TGTGCCAGCTCACCGGTTCTAGGGAAAGAGACCCAGTACTTC

clone size: .
J gene: TRBJ1-1
V gene: TRBV10-3
D gene: TRBD1
CDR3 protein: CAISADRDNEAFF
CDR3 DNA: TGTGCCATCAGTGCTGACAGGGACAATGAAGCTTTCTTT

clone size: .
J gene: TRBJ1-6
V gene: TRBV5-8
D gene: .
CDR3 protein: CASSSRDISPLHF
CDR3 DNA: TGTGCCAGCAGCTCCCGGGACATTTCACCCCTCCACTTT

clone size: .
J gene: TRBJ2-1
V gene: TRBV2
D gene: .
CDR3 protein: CASSPPGAAYNEQFF
CDR3 DNA: TGTGCCAGCAGTCCCCCGGGGGCCGCGTACAATGAGCAGTTCTTC